Each of the 22 T cell receptor beta chains below was sequenced from the same sample in a study of regulatory T cells in long-lasting Graves disease. Researchers made TCR beta libraries by using iRepertoire HTBI primers and running Arm-PCR on CDR3 regions. One entry per CDR3 protein, called by TCRdb with MiXCR from the multiplex PCR reads. The sample carries hundreds of thousands of distinct CDR3 sequences, 15% to 20% recorded once. Time point defined: newly diagnosed GD, antithyroid drugs for less than 3 months. Preparation of the TCR library used RNA extracted from PBMCs. These data are also associated with another study on T cells in Graves' hyperthyroidism and ophthalmopathy.

Sequenced material: peripheral blood mononuclear cells (PBMCs), taken at new diagnosis, from a patient treated with antithyroid drugs. The receptors shown here come from a woman aged 35-65 years with Graves disease.

About this clonotype itself: A much more abundant neighbour one base away suggests this may be a read error. The chain is built from TRBV2 and TRBJ2-5; 8 positions agree with TRBD2. This CDR3 contains 14 residues. Germline CDR1 SNHLY, CDR2 FYNNEI. CDR3 in DNA: TGTGCCAGCCTCCGGACTAGCCTCCAAGAGGCCCAGTACTTC. This gives the protein CASLRTSLQEAQYF.

This clonotype was counted ten times or more. The chain joins TRBV7-2 to TRBJ2-5, with D possibly matching TRBD1 (5 bases). Germline CDR1 SGHTA, CDR2 FQGNSA. The CDR3 consists of 14 residues. Trimming shortened V by 2 bases and J by 4 bases, and 11 bases separated the two germline ends. CDR3 sequence reads: CASSLTGQAETQYF. CDR3 nucleotides: TGTGCCAGCAGCTTAACAGGCCAGGCAGAGACCCAGTACTTC.

V gene TRBV28 combines with J gene TRBJ2-1; D not certain. Trimming pared 6 bases from V and 0 bases from J, leaving 6 bases between. The germline V gene has CDR1 MDHEN and CDR2 SYDVKM. The CDR3 contains 13 residues. The CDR3 is CASRGSSYNEQFF. DNA of the CDR3: TGTGCCAGCAGAGGAAGCTCCTACAATGAGCAGTTCTTC.

This rearrangement joins TRBV6-1 to TRBJ2-2, with TRBD1 as a possible D gene (5 bases). V was clipped by 7 bases and J by 6 bases, with 15 bases between them. CDR1 is MNHNS, CDR2 SASEGT, per germline. The CDR3 extends over 14 amino acids. The CDR3 here is CASTITRGSGELFF. The CDR3 nucleotides are TGTGCCAGCACCATTACAAGGGGTTCCGGGGAGCTGTTTTTT.

This clonotype was seen a handful of times. The CDR3 is CASSRGNIAGVYNEQFF. The CDR3 DNA is TGTGCCAGCAGCCGCGGCAACATAGCGGGCGTCTACAATGAGCAGTTCTTC. The genes are TRBV3-1 and TRBJ2-1; the match to TRBD2 covers 7 bases. V lost 4 bases, J lost 3 bases, and 12 bases stayed unmatched. The germline V gene has CDR1 LGHDT and CDR2 YNNKEL (reference sequence). The CDR3 is 17 amino acids.

V and J are TRBV14 and TRBJ2-7; 7 bases map to TRBD2. CDR1 is SGHDN and CDR2 is FVKESK in the germline V gene. The CDR3 is 15 amino acids. The ends lost 9 bases at V and 6 bases at J; junction bases unmatched: 17. CDR3 DNA sequence: TGTGCCAGGAGTCCTAACAGGTGGGAGGGGAGCGAGCAGTACTTC. Residues: CARSPNRWEGSEQYF.

This clonotype was observed at least ten times. The genes are TRBV20-1 and TRBJ1-5; D unclear. In germline, CDR1 is DFQATT, CDR2 SNEGSKA (reference sequence). The CDR3 has 13 amino acids. V shed 4 bases and J shed 0 bases, with 7 bases lying between them. The CDR3 DNA reads as TGCAGTGCTATGACTACTAGCAATCAGCCCCAGCATTTT. Its protein is CSAMTTSNQPQHF.

This clonotype was seen repeatedly, ten times or more. The rearrangement joins TRBV2 to TRBJ2-7, with 8 bases lining up with TRBD1. Per the germline V gene, CDR1 is SNHLY and CDR2 is FYNNEI. Trimming cost V 1 base and J 4 bases; bases outside gene matches: 3. The CDR3 is 14 amino acids. This chain's CDR3 is CASSEGTGSYEQYF. In DNA, the CDR3 is TGTGCCAGCAGTGAAGGGACAGGGAGTTACGAGCAGTACTTC.

The CDR3 is CAISAGTWGQDQNTGELFF. CDR3 sequence (DNA): TGTGCCATCAGTGCGGGGACCTGGGGACAGGACCAGAACACCGGGGAGCTGTTTTTT. The chain couples TRBV10-3 to TRBJ2-2, with 8 bases aligning to TRBD1. The ends lost 4 bases at V and 1 base at J; junction bases unmatched: 14. Germline lookup yields CDR1 ENHRY and CDR2 SYGVKD. The CDR3 runs 19 residues.

J is TRBJ1-2 and V is TRBV7-9, with TRBD1 as a possible D gene (5 bases). Deletions cut 2 bases from V and 3 bases from J, with 10 bases between. Germline assignment: CDR1 SEHNR and CDR2 FQNEAQ (reference sequence). This CDR3 region has 14 residues. The CDR3 bases are TGTGCCAGCAGCTTAACAGACAGAGACTATGGCTACACCTTC. Translating it yields CASSLTDRDYGYTF.

This clonotype came up many times. The chain has TRBV3-1 and TRBJ2-7; D possibly uses TRBD1 or TRBD2 (5 bases each). Germline CDR1 and CDR2: LGHDT and YNNKEL (reference sequence). The CDR3 has 15 residues. V was pared by 4 bases and J by 2 bases, with 15 bases between. In DNA form, the CDR3 reads TGTGCCAGCAGCCCCCCGGGACGGGGACCCTACGAGCAGTACTTC. Encoded protein: CASSPPGRGPYEQYF.

This clonotype has a count of ten or more. The CDR3 protein is CASSADRLNTEAFF. The CDR3 DNA follows: TGTGCCAGTAGTGCGGACAGGTTGAACACTGAAGCTTTCTTT. The rearrangement links TRBV19 to TRBJ1-1; 7 nucleotides align to TRBD1. The germline V gene encodes CDR1 LNHDA and CDR2 SQIVND (reference sequence). The CDR3 has 14 residues. The ends lost 5 bases at V and 0 bases at J; junction bases unmatched: 3.

This clonotype was counted many times. The genes are TRBV15 and TRBJ1-4, with 8 bases lining up with TRBD1. Germline lookup yields CDR1 LNHNV and CDR2 YYDKDF (reference sequence). CDR3 size: 15 residues. J was trimmed by 8 bases and V by 3 bases; bases with no gene match: 8. DNA for the CDR3: TGTGCCACCAGCAGGTCGACAGGGGTTAAGGAAAAACTGTTTTTT. Translated, it gives CATSRSTGVKEKLFF.

This clonotype was seen ten or more times. J is TRBJ1-4 and V is TRBV20-1, with D perhaps matching TRBD1 (5 bases). The CDR3 has 13 amino acids. Trimming cost V 5 bases and J 4 bases, with 11 bases left between them. In germline, CDR1 is DFQATT, CDR2 SNEGSKA (reference sequence). CDR3 nucleotide sequence: TGCAGTGCTCCCGGGACGTTTAATGAAAAACTGTTTTTT. This gives the protein CSAPGTFNEKLFF.

The chain links TRBV5-4 to TRBJ2-5; 8 bases are a match to TRBD2. With V trimmed by 3 bases and J by 3 bases, 4 bases remained unmatched. The CDR3 is 14 residues long. Germline CDR1 reads SGHNT; CDR2 reads YYREEE (reference sequence). The CDR3 DNA reads TGTGCCAGCAGCTCCTCGGGGGGGGAAGAGACCCAGTACTTC. Translation gives CASSSSGGEETQYF.

This clonotype has a count of ten or more. This sequence joins TRBV30 and TRBJ1-6; tentative D call: TRBD1 (5 bases). The CDR3 consists of 14 residues. From germline, CDR1 is GTSNPN and CDR2 SVGIG (reference sequence). V lost 3 bases and J 10 bases, leaving 16 bases between the germline ends. CDR3 amino acids: CAWSADRVGSPLHF. The CDR3 nucleotides are TGTGCCTGGAGCGCTGACAGAGTTGGGTCACCCCTCCACTTT.

This clonotype was picked up many times. The J gene is TRBJ1-6, the V gene TRBV12-3 or TRBV12-4; TRBD1 might be the D (5 bases). Trimming stripped 6 bases from V and 0 bases from J, with 12 bases between. The CDR3 spans 16 residues. The CDR3 DNA sequence: TGTGCCAGCAGCTTGGGACGAAGCTCCTATAATTCACCCCTCCACTTT. This gives the protein CASSLGRSSYNSPLHF.

This clonotype has ten or more counts. V usage is TRBV12-3 or TRBV12-4 and J usage is TRBJ1-1; D call uncertain. The CDR3 runs 13 residues. V was clipped by 6 bases and J by 3 bases, with 11 bases between them. The CDR3 DNA follows: TGTGCCAGCAGAACCCGGGCCCACACTGAAGCTTTCTTT. It codes for CASRTRAHTEAFF.

This clonotype occurred many times. J is TRBJ2-7 and V is TRBV5-4, with 9 bases aligning to TRBD1. This CDR3 comprises 13 residues. With 5 bases clipped from V and 3 bases from J, the junction kept 3 bases outside the gene matches. The germline V gene encodes CDR1 SGHNT and CDR2 YYREEE (reference sequence). CDR3 in DNA: TGTGCCAGCAGGCCGGGACAGGGCTACGAGCAGTACTTC. It yields the protein CASRPGQGYEQYF.

This clonotype was counted a few times. This chain connects TRBV20-1 to TRBJ1-3; no definite D call. The CDR3 sequence is 16 residues long. V was pared by 6 bases and J by 6 bases, with 24 bases between. CDR1 and CDR2 from the germline V gene are DFQATT and SNEGSKA (reference sequence). Written as DNA, the CDR3 is TGCAGTGCCCACAGCATAGACCTTGAGTACGAAAACACCATATATTTT. This codes for CSAHSIDLEYENTIYF.

The chain's CDR3 is CATLRGAGGPNEQFF. The CDR3 coding sequence is TGTGCCACCCTCCGGGGAGCGGGGGGGCCAAATGAGCAGTTCTTC. The chain links TRBV10-3 to TRBJ2-1; 10 bases match TRBD2. Germline assignment: CDR1 ENHRY and CDR2 SYGVKD. V dropped 10 bases and J dropped 7; count of bases not matched to a gene: 13. The CDR3 consists of 15 residues.

This clonotype was recorded only once. In DNA form, the CDR3 reads TGTGCCAGCAGAGGGGCTAGCGGGTACAATGAGCAGTTCTTC. Residues: CASRGASGYNEQFF. The gene calls are TRBV2 and TRBJ2-1; TRBD2 matches 8 bases. This CDR3 has 14 residues. In germline, CDR1 is SNHLY, CDR2 FYNNEI. Losses at the gene ends were 6 bases for V and 4 bases for J; bases not matched to a gene: 5.